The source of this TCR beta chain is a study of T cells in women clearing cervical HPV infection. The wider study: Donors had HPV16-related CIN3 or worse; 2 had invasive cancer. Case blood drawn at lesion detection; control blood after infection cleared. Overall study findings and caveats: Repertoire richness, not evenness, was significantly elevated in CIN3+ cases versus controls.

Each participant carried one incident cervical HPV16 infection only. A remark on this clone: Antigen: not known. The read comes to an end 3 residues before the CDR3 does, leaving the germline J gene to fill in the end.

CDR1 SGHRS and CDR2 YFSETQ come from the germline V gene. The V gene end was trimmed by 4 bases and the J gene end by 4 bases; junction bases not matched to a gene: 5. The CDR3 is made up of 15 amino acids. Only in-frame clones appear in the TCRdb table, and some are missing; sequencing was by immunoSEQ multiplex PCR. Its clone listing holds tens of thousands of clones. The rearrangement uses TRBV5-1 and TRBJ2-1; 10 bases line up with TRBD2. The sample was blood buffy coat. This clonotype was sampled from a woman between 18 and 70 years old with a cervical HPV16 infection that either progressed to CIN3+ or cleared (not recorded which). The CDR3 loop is CASSATSGIYNEQFF. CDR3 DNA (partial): TGCGCCAGCAGCGCTACTAGCGGGATATACAATGAG.